Presented here are 25 T cell receptor beta chains from one specimen sequenced in a study of T cell clones after liver transplantation (dated by TCRdb to between 2018 and 2021). The method was the immunoSEQ multiplex PCR assay. The immuneACCESS repertoire file appears here via TCRdb, limited to in-frame rearrangements. These files lack a portion of the clones; in checked studies, under half of the deficit traces to unresolved V genes, and the cause of the others is not known. This sample gives 75,000 to 100,000 clones in total; around four fifths of them show up just once. The ten largest clones capture about 0.52% of the sample. Sequencing used CD4+ T cells from blood, obtained 45 to 46 months after liver transplant. These receptors all stem from a human patient who received a liver transplant. It is possible that, after a transplant, some T cells come from the graft donor.

The genes are TRBV6-1 and TRBJ2-7; a weak D match, TRBD1 (6 bases). V was shortened by 1 base and J by 1 base, with 11 bases between the two germline ends. The germline V gene has CDR1 MNHNS and CDR2 SASEGT. The CDR3 extends over 15 amino acids. This CDR3 reads CASSEVRGLSYEQYF. In nucleotides, the CDR3 is TGTGCCAGCAGTGAAGTAAGGGGGTTATCCTACGAGCAGTACTTC.

The rearrangement links TRBV9 to TRBJ2-1, with TRBD2 matching over 7 bases. The CDR3 is made up of 16 amino acids. The V and J ends lost 0 bases and 2 bases, in that order; junction bases with no gene match: 5. Germline CDR1 is SGDLS and CDR2 is YYNGEE. The chain's CDR3 is CASSVEGGRTYNEQFF. DNA for the CDR3: TGTGCCAGCAGCGTAGAGGGAGGGAGGACCTACAATGAGCAGTTCTTC.

CDR3 sequence: CASSSGGRIRQPQHF. CDR3 nucleotide sequence: TGTGCCAGCAGTTCCGGGGGTAGGATTAGGCAGCCCCAGCATTTT. The V gene is TRBV28, the J gene TRBJ1-5; D might be TRBD1 (5 bases). Germline V CDR1 and CDR2: MDHEN, SYDVKM. The CDR3 has 15 amino acids. The V end was cut by 4 bases, the J end by 7 bases, with 17 bases between. Together with reference TRBV28 and TRBJ1-5, the CDR3 gives the full variable domain: DVKVTQSSRYLVKRTGEKVFLECVQDMDHENMFWYRQDPGLGLRLIYFSYDVKMKEKGDIPEGYSVSREKKERFSLILESASTNQTSMYLCASSSGGRIRQPQHFGDGTRLSIL.

This clone has only a few counts. This rearrangement joins TRBV5-1 to TRBJ2-7; TRBD2 is a possible D gene (6 bases). This CDR3 comprises 15 residues. V gave up 0 bases and J gave up 2 bases, with 12 bases separating them. The germline V gene encodes CDR1 SGHRS and CDR2 YFSETQ. CDR3 nucleotides: TGCGCCAGCAGCTTGGACGTAGCGGCCCCCTACGAGCAGTACTTC. Residues: CASSLDVAAPYEQYF. Drawing the rest from reference TRBV5-1 and TRBJ2-7, the complete variable domain is KAGVTQTPRYLIKTRGQQVTLSCSPISGHRSVSWYQQTPGQGLQFLFEYFSETQRNKGNFPGRFSGRQFSNSRSEMNVSTLELGDSALYLCASSLDVAAPYEQYFGPGTRLTVT.

The J gene is TRBJ2-1, the V gene TRBV27, with TRBD2 matching 7 bases. The germline gives CDR1 MNHEY, CDR2 SMNVEV (reference sequence). The V segment lost 5 bases and the J segment 7 bases; nucleotides outside the gene matches: 14. There are 16 residues in the CDR3. The CDR3 protein is CASSPQSRGGMNEQFF. In DNA, the CDR3 is TGTGCCAGCAGTCCCCAGTCAAGGGGAGGGATGAATGAGCAGTTCTTC.

This sequence joins TRBV6-1 and TRBJ1-5; the D gene is possibly TRBD1 (6 bases). Germline CDR1 is MNHNS and CDR2 is SASEGT. CDR3 length equals 16 residues. The ends were cut back, 2 bases at V and 5 bases at J, with 16 bases in the middle. CDR3 DNA sequence: TGTGCCAGCAGTGAATCCCAAAGGGGGGGCGATCAGCCCCAGCATTTT. It encodes CASSESQRGGDQPQHF.

V is TRBV14 and J is TRBJ2-5; D is undetermined. Looked up from germline, CDR1 is SGHDN and CDR2 is FVKESK. The V and J ends lost 6 bases and 3 bases respectively, with 14 bases between them. The CDR3 runs 14 residues. CDR3 sequence reads: CASRSWAEEETQYF. CDR3 nucleotides: TGTGCCAGCAGATCATGGGCGGAAGAAGAGACCCAGTACTTC.

This chain links TRBV6-4 with TRBJ2-6; D is perhaps TRBD1 (5 bases). The CDR3 is 19 amino acids. Germline V gene data show CDR1 as MRHNA and CDR2 as SNTAGT. Trimming left V 4 bases short and J 4 bases short, with 23 bases between. CDR3 in amino acids: CASSVPQGPEILGANVLTF. The DNA for the CDR3 is TGTGCCAGCAGTGTGCCCCAGGGCCCCGAGATTCTGGGGGCCAACGTCCTGACTTTC.

The DNA for the CDR3 is TGCGCCAGCAGCTTGATCGGGGATCAGCCCCAGCATTTT. Encoded protein: CASSLIGDQPQHF. The chain is built from TRBV5-1 and TRBJ1-5; no definite D call. Between the trimmed V and J ends, which lost 1 base and 5 bases, there was a span of 7 bases. Germline CDR1 and CDR2: SGHRS and YFSETQ. This CDR3 contains 13 residues.

The chain links TRBV20-1 to TRBJ1-2, with 7 positions matching TRBD1. The CDR3 spans 10 residues. Germline CDR1 DFQATT, CDR2 SNEGSKA (reference sequence). The V and J ends lost 5 bases and 13 bases, in that order; junction bases with no gene match: 7. DNA for the CDR3: TGCAGTGCTCTCGGACAGGCGATCACCTTC. Protein product: CSALGQAITF.

V usage is TRBV4-1 and J usage is TRBJ2-1; 10 nucleotides line up with TRBD2. CDR3 length: 17 amino acids. The ends lost 2 bases at V and 3 bases at J; junction bases unmatched: 7. Germline CDR1 MGHRA, CDR2 YSYEKL. The CDR3 sequence is CASSQSRAGGLYNEQFF. The DNA of the CDR3 is TGCGCCAGCAGCCAAAGCCGAGCGGGAGGGCTCTACAATGAGCAGTTCTTC.

This sequence joins TRBV28 and TRBJ1-5, with D possibly being TRBD1 (5 bases). CDR1 MDHEN and CDR2 SYDVKM come from the germline V gene. Trimming removed 3 bases at V and 3 bases at J, with 12 bases between. This CDR3 has 15 amino acids. CDR3 coding DNA: TGTGCCAGCAGTTTTAGACAGAGATTCAATCAGCCCCAGCATTTT. It translates to CASSFRQRFNQPQHF.

The chain employs TRBV4-3 and TRBJ2-1; TRBD1 might be the D (6 bases). CDR3 size: 15 residues. The V end lost 4 bases, the J end lost 4 bases, and 14 bases lay between the germline ends. Per the germline V gene, CDR1 is LGHNA and CDR2 is YSLEER. CDR3 DNA: TGCGCCAGCAGCCTACGGGGACATTCGTACAATGAGCAGTTCTTC. It encodes CASSLRGHSYNEQFF.

The chain joins TRBV5-6 to TRBJ2-7; 7 bases map to TRBD2. Germline CDR1 is SGHDT and CDR2 is YYEEEE. The CDR3 extends over 15 amino acids. The trim removed 0 bases at V and 5 bases at J, leaving 8 bases unmatched. CDR3 DNA sequence: TGTGCCAGCAGCTTGGCCGGGGTGGGGGGGGACGAGCAGTACTTC. Translated: CASSLAGVGGDEQYF.

The CDR3 nucleotides are TGCGCCAGCAGCTCGACAGTTTTCACCGGGGAGCTGTTTTTT. Encoded protein: CASSSTVFTGELFF. The chain uses TRBV5-1 and TRBJ2-2; D might be TRBD1 (5 bases). The length of the CDR3 is 14 residues. CDR1 is SGHRS and CDR2 is YFSETQ in the germline V gene. The ends were cut back, 3 bases at V and 4 bases at J, with 10 bases in the middle.

J is TRBJ1-2 and V is TRBV28, with D unclear. CDR3 length: 14 amino acids. CDR1 and CDR2 from the germline V gene are MDHEN and SYDVKM. The V end lost 1 base, the J end lost 1 base, and 7 bases lay between the germline ends. The CDR3 is CASSLSRFNYGYTF. The CDR3 coding sequence is TGTGCCAGCAGTTTATCTCGATTTAACTATGGCTACACCTTC.

V gene TRBV6-5 combines with J gene TRBJ2-7, with 8 bases identical to TRBD2. Germline V gene data show CDR1 as MNHEY and CDR2 as SVGAGI. Trimming at V came to 6 bases and at J to 10 bases, leaving 8 bases not matched to a gene. CDR3 length: 12 residues. In DNA, the CDR3 is TGTGCCAGCAGACACGGGAGGGGACGCCAGTACTTC. Encoded protein: CASRHGRGRQYF.

The genes are TRBV19 and TRBJ2-3; D call uncertain. The germline gives CDR1 LNHDA, CDR2 SQIVND (reference sequence). The CDR3 has 14 residues. The germline V and J ends were trimmed by 6 bases and 2 bases, with 12 bases remaining between them. The CDR3 bases are TGTGCCAGTAGACCTCTCTCCACCACAGATACGCAGTATTTT. It specifies CASRPLSTTDTQYF.

The gene calls are TRBV2 and TRBJ2-2, with 7 positions matching TRBD1. The germline V gene encodes CDR1 SNHLY and CDR2 FYNNEI. J gave up 0 bases and V 5 bases, and 6 bases lay outside the gene matches. The CDR3 length is 16 residues. The CDR3 loop is CASSLPGQTNTGELFF. CDR3 bases: TGTGCCAGCAGTCTGCCGGGACAGACGAACACCGGGGAGCTGTTTTTT.

This clone has a handful of counts. The chain links TRBV27 to TRBJ1-3; tentatively, D is TRBD1 (5 bases). V shed 10 bases and J shed 5 bases, with 15 bases lying between them. CDR3 length: 13 residues. Germline V CDR1 and CDR2: MNHEY, SMNVEV (reference sequence). CDR3 loop: CATMGVSRNTIYF. For the CDR3, the DNA is TGTGCCACCATGGGGGTATCGAGAAACACCATATATTTT.

The J gene is TRBJ1-5, the V gene TRBV7-2, with D unclear. Germline V gene sequence: CDR1 SGHTA, CDR2 FQGNSA. The CDR3 runs to 15 residues. V dropped 1 base and J dropped 1 base, with 8 bases sitting between them. This CDR3 is CASSLDWGSNQPQHF. The CDR3 DNA sequence: TGTGCCAGCAGCTTAGATTGGGGAAGCAATCAGCCCCAGCATTTT.

The rearrangement links TRBV28 to TRBJ1-5; D remains unclear. Trimming removed 5 bases from V and 5 bases from J, with 19 bases in between. The CDR3 sequence is 16 residues long. Germline V gene sequence: CDR1 MDHEN, CDR2 SYDVKM. The DNA of the CDR3 is TGTGCCAGCAGTCCCCCCTCGACGCATTCCGATCAGCCCCAGCATTTT. Amino acid sequence: CASSPPSTHSDQPQHF.

CDR3 protein: CASSNRAKGLAVTANTGELFF. CDR3 coding DNA: TGTGCCAGCTCAAACAGGGCTAAGGGACTAGCGGTGACGGCGAACACCGGGGAGCTGTTTTTT. J is TRBJ2-2 and V is TRBV18; 11 bases are shared with TRBD2. The V gene end was trimmed by 5 bases and the J gene end by 0 bases; junction bases not matched to a gene: 17. The CDR3 covers 21 residues. Germline CDR1 is KGHSH and CDR2 is LQKENI.

This sequence joins TRBV11-2 and TRBJ2-7; 8 bases agree with TRBD2. V trimming: 2 bases; J trimming: 5 bases; junction bases outside the gene matches: 14. The CDR3 loop spans 17 amino acids. Germline assignment: CDR1 SGHAT and CDR2 FQNNGV. Written as DNA, the CDR3 is TGTGCCAGCAGCTTAAGCTTAGTCGGGACTAGTTCGCACGAGCAGTACTTC. Translating it yields CASSLSLVGTSSHEQYF.

The chain combines TRBV18 with TRBJ2-3; 9 nucleotides line up with TRBD2. This CDR3 has 14 residues. With V trimmed by 4 bases and J by 5 bases, 4 bases remained unmatched. CDR1 and CDR2 (germline): KGHSH, LQKENI. CDR3 residues: CASSLLAGIDTQYF. CDR3 bases: TGTGCCAGCTCACTGCTAGCGGGGATAGATACGCAGTATTTT.